This TCR beta chain was obtained from a study of shared clonotypes between healthy human individuals. For this clone: Its matching antigen is unknown. One junction end does not reproduce the germline sequence, and a read error may be involved.

Some clones are missing from TCRdb's copy, which holds only in-frame ones; the method was immunoSEQ multiplex PCR. The sample lists some 2,100,000 clones, almost 96% occurring once. Study-level findings and limits: Naive subsets tended to show greater estimated richness than memory subsets.

Donors, without exception, were Caucasian adults residing in Nashville, Tennessee. CDR3 size: 11 residues. Germline V gene sequence: CDR1 SGHNT, CDR2 YYREEE (reference sequence). This rearrangement joins TRBV5-4 to TRBJ1-1; D ambiguous. This TCR came from a man aged 18-30 years in good health. The source material was naive CD4+ T cells sorted from blood. The subset: CD45RA+ positively selected. This CDR3 reads CASSGFKEVFF. The CDR3, as DNA: TGTGCCAGCAGCGGGTTTAAGGAAGTTTTCTTT.